These 5 T cell receptor beta chains share one sample of origin, sequenced in a study of blood T cells in healthy people across ages. The use of a sample-barcoded 5' primer and a J-beta primer mix characterized a second PCR of roughly 6 to 11 cycles. From the 5' RACE reads, TCRdb called clonotypes with MiXCR, one entry per CDR3 protein. This sample has 750,000 or so distinct CDR3 sequences, with around 25% found just once. This same sample was also taken into another study, of T cells of mothers and their children.

The specimen sequenced was blood. All receptors come from a boy between 5 and 17 years old in good health.

This clonotype has a handful of counts. The conserved phenylalanine or tryptophan is not found at the CDR3 terminus, so this likely reflects a read error. The chain employs TRBV7-2 and TRBJ1-2; 7 nucleotides match TRBD1. Germline-derived CDR1 and CDR2 are SGHTA and FQGNSA. The CDR3 consists of 16 residues. Trimming removed 0 bases from V and 1 base from J; junction bases left unmatched: 5. The chain's CDR3 is CASSLATGQRNYGYTL. The CDR3 DNA is TGTGCCAGCAGCTTAGCGACGGGACAGCGTAACTATGGCTACACCCTC.

V and J are TRBV7-3 and TRBJ2-5, with D tentatively TRBD2 (6 bases). Gene TRBJ2-1 matches the end of the DNA better, so the J call may be wrong. The CDR3 totals 15 residues. The germline CDR1 and CDR2 sequences are SGHTA and FQGTGA. CDR3 coding DNA: TGTGCCAGCAGGCTTCCGGGAGCCGGGGACAATGAGCAGTTCTTC. It yields the protein CASRLPGAGDNEQFF.

This clonotype was detected a few times. The CDR3 loop is CASSRATNEKLFF. CDR3 in DNA: TGTGCCAGCAGCCGTGCAACTAATGAAAAACTGTTTTTT. The V gene is TRBV7-8, the J gene TRBJ1-4; D is undetermined. The germline gives CDR1 SGHVS, CDR2 FQNEAQ. Trimming stripped 5 bases from V and 0 bases from J, with 4 bases between. CDR3 length equals 13 residues.

The V and J genes are TRBV7-6 and TRBJ2-5; D could derive from TRBD1 or TRBD2 (5 bases each). The CDR3 has 19 residues. With 0 bases removed from V and 11 bases from J, the gap between germline ends came to 31 bases. Germline V lookup: CDR1 SGHVS, CDR2 FNYEAQ. The DNA for the CDR3 is TGTGCCAGCAGCTTAGCGAACGCCCCCGTGTTGGGGGTCGTAAGTGAGCAGTACTTC. This encodes CASSLANAPVLGVVSEQYF.

The J gene is TRBJ2-1, the V gene TRBV29-1; no firm D call. The germline CDR1 and CDR2 sequences are SQVTM and ANQGSEA. The V end lost 2 bases, the J end lost 0 bases, and 14 bases lay between the germline ends. The CDR3 contains 16 residues. The CDR3 loop is CSVESTDSSSYNEQFF. The DNA of the CDR3 is TGCAGCGTTGAAAGTACAGACTCCAGCTCCTACAATGAGCAGTTCTTC.